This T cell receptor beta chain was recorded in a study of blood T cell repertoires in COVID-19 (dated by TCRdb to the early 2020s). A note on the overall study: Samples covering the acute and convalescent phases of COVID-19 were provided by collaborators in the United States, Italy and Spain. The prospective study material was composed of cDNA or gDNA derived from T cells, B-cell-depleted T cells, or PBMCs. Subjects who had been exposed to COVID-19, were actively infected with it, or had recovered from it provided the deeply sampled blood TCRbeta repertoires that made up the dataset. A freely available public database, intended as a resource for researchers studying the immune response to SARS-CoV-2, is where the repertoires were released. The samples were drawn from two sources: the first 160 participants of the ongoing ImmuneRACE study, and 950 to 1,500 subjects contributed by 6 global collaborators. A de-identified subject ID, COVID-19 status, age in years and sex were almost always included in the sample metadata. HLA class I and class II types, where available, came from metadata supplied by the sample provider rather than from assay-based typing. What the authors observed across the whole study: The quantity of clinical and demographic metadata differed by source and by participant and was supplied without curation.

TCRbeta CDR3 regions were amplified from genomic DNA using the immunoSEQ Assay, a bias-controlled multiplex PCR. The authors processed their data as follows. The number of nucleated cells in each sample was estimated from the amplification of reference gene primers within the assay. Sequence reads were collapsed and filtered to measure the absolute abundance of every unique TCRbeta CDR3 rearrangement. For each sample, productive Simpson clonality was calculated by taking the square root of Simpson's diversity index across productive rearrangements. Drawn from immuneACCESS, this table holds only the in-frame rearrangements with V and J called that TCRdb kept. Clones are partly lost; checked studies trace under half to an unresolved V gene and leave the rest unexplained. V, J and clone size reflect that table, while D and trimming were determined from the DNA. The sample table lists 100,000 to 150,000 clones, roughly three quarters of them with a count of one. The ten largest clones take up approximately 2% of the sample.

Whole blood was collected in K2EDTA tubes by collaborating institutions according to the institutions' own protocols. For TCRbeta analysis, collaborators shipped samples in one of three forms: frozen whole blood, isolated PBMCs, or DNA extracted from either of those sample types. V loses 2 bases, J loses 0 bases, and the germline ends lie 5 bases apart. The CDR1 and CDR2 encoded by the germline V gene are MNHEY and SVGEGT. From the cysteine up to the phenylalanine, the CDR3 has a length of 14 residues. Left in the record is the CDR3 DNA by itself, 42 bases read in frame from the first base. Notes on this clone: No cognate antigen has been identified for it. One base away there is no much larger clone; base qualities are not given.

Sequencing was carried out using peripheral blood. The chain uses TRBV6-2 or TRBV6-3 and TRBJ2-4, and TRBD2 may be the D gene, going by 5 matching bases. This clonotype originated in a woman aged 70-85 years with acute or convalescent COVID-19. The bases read TGTGCCAGCAGTTACGGGAGAGCCAAAAACATTCAGTACTTC. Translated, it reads CASSYGRAKNIQYF.